This passage covers 28 T cell receptor beta chains from one sample sequenced in a study of CD4+ T cells in melanoma (dated by TCRdb to between 2021 and 2023). The library came from the immunoSEQ multiplex PCR assay. Not all clones reach the TCRdb copy of this immuneACCESS table, which keeps in-frame sequences only. Checked studies attribute under half of the gap to unresolved V genes and leave the rest unexplained. The sample profile shows 45,000 or so clones; 80% to 90% of them were found once. The top ten clones comprise around 11% of the sample. Sequences were obtained from peripheral blood. These TCRs come from a human donor with melanoma.

The chain has TRBV28 and TRBJ1-4; TRBD1 aligns across 7 bases. From germline, CDR1 is MDHEN and CDR2 SYDVKM. Trimming took 5 bases from V and 6 from J; bases not matched to a gene: 9. This CDR3 is built from 15 residues. The CDR3 sequence is CASSAWQGEDEKLFF. The CDR3 DNA reads as TGTGCCAGCAGTGCCTGGCAGGGGGAGGATGAAAAACTGTTTTTT.

V usage is TRBV5-1 and J usage is TRBJ2-5, with TRBD2 matching 8 bases. CDR1 is SGHRS and CDR2 is YFSETQ in the germline V gene. The CDR3 contains 15 residues. J gave up 10 bases and V 3 bases, and 14 bases lay outside the gene matches. The CDR3 sequence is CASSSQRGPQEGQYF. CDR3 DNA sequence: TGCGCCAGCAGCTCTCAGCGGGGGCCCCAGGAGGGCCAGTACTTC.

The chain uses TRBV7-8 and TRBJ1-6; D is unresolved. Germline assignment: CDR1 SGHVS and CDR2 FQNEAQ. The V end lost 5 bases, the J end lost 10 bases, and 15 bases lay between the germline ends. There are 14 residues in the CDR3. CDR3 nucleotide sequence: TGTGCCAGCAGCCGCGCGGGCGGGTTCTCACCCCTCCACTTT. Amino acid sequence: CASSRAGGFSPLHF.

The rearrangement links TRBV4-2 to TRBJ2-1; TRBD2 matches 9 bases. V dropped 1 base and J dropped 4; count of bases not matched to a gene: 5. CDR1 and CDR2 (germline): LGHNA, YNFKEQ. This CDR3 comprises 16 residues. The CDR3 is CASSQAASGDYNEQFF. CDR3 nucleotides: TGTGCCAGCAGCCAAGCGGCTAGCGGGGATTACAATGAGCAGTTCTTC.

V is TRBV5-6 and J is TRBJ2-1; TRBD1 agrees at 7 bases. J lost 5 bases, V lost 3 bases, and 5 bases had no gene match. The CDR3 runs 14 residues. CDR1 SGHDT and CDR2 YYEEEE come from the germline V gene. The CDR3 is CASSSGTDNNEQFF. The CDR3 nucleotides read TGTGCCAGCAGCTCCGGGACAGATAACAATGAGCAGTTCTTC.

V gene TRBV19 combines with J gene TRBJ1-1, with D unclear. The CDR3 length is 18 residues. The germline V and J ends were trimmed by 0 bases and 3 bases, with 20 bases remaining between them. Germline CDR1 reads LNHDA; CDR2 reads SQIVND (reference sequence). CDR3 in amino acids: CASSIDEWHKNLDTEAFF. In DNA form, the CDR3 reads TGTGCCAGTAGTATAGATGAGTGGCACAAGAATTTGGACACTGAAGCTTTCTTT.

This clone occurred once. The chain links TRBV7-5 to TRBJ1-2; TRBD1 is taken as the D call from the table, unchecked against the DNA. TRBV7-5 is marked as a pseudogene. The CDR3 spans 14 residues. DNA of the CDR3: TGTGCCAGAAGCTTAGGGTCAGGGGGCTATGGCTACACCTTC. It encodes CARSLGSGGYGYTF.

This chain joins TRBV14 and TRBJ2-7; D is unresolved. The CDR3 covers 11 residues. Trimming pared 0 bases from V and 6 bases from J, leaving 3 bases between. CDR1 and CDR2 (germline): SGHDN, FVKESK. CDR3 nucleotide sequence: TGTGCCAGCAGCCAAGACATCGAGCAGTACTTC. It codes for CASSQDIEQYF.

The chain carries TRBV7-2 and TRBJ1-5; D possibly corresponds to TRBD1 (5 bases). This CDR3 has 13 residues. The V end lost 3 bases, the J end lost 7 bases, and 10 bases lay between the germline ends. Germline CDR1 and CDR2: SGHTA and FQGNSA. The CDR3 DNA follows: TGTGCCAGCAGCTTCGGGGGTTCCCAGCCCCAGCATTTT. This translates into CASSFGGSQPQHF.

V is TRBV13 and J is TRBJ1-1; no clear D. Trimming cost V 1 base and J 1 base, with 4 bases left between them. The V gene's germline CDR1 is PRHDT and CDR2 FYEKMQ (reference sequence). CDR3 size: 13 residues. The CDR3 DNA sequence: TGTGCCAGCAGCTTAGTGGGGAACACTGAAGCTTTCTTT. Translated: CASSLVGNTEAFF.

The chain recombines TRBV6-1 with TRBJ1-5; D gene uncertain. V lost 1 base, J lost 0 bases, and 13 bases lay in between. Germline V CDR1 and CDR2: MNHNS, SASEGT. There are 17 residues in the CDR3. The CDR3 bases are TGTGCCAGCAGTGAAGGTCCCACCTACAGTAGCAATCAGCCCCAGCATTTT. Translation: CASSEGPTYSSNQPQHF.

This chain links TRBV5-6 with TRBJ2-1, with TRBD2 matching 10 bases. CDR1 is SGHDT, CDR2 YYEEEE, per germline. The CDR3 is 18 amino acids. V lost 5 bases, J lost 8 bases, and 19 bases stayed unmatched. The CDR3 region is CASRRGPSGGTFGDEQFF. The CDR3, as DNA: TGTGCCAGCAGGAGGGGTCCTAGCGGGGGAACATTTGGGGATGAGCAGTTCTTC. Together with reference TRBV5-6 and TRBJ2-1, the CDR3 gives the full variable domain: DAGVTQSPTHLIKTRGQQVTLRCSPKSGHDTVSWYQQALGQGPQFIFQYYEEEERQRGNFPDRFSGHQFPNYSSELNVNALLLGDSALYLCASRRGPSGGTFGDEQFFGPGTRLTVL.

This rearrangement joins TRBV19 to TRBJ2-1, with D uncertain. Trimming cost V 1 base and J 10 bases, with 11 bases left between them. The CDR3 runs 13 residues. CDR1 and CDR2 (germline): LNHDA, SQIVND (reference sequence). The CDR3 region is CASSIGPEAEQFF. The CDR3, as DNA: TGTGCCAGTAGTATAGGACCTGAGGCCGAGCAGTTCTTC.

For this clone: Given the absence of the conserved phenylalanine or tryptophan at the CDR3 end, a read error is likely. This chain links TRBV29-1 with TRBJ2-3; D not resolved. This CDR3 region has 12 residues. CDR1 is SQVTM and CDR2 is ANQGSEA in the germline V gene. V was pared by 6 bases and J by 5 bases, with 12 bases between. The CDR3 DNA reads as TGCAGCGTACCGGATCGCGGAGATACGCAGTATCTT. It translates to CSVPDRGDTQYL.

The V gene is TRBV4-1, the J gene TRBJ1-6, with a weak D call TRBD1 (5 bases). From germline, CDR1 is MGHRA and CDR2 YSYEKL. The CDR3 is made up of 15 amino acids. The V end lost 0 bases, the J end lost 6 bases, and 9 bases lay between the germline ends. CDR3 sequence reads: CASSQDRVVNSPLHF. The DNA for the CDR3 is TGCGCCAGCAGCCAAGACAGGGTAGTTAATTCACCCCTCCACTTT.

To note about this clone: Other DNA variants within this sample encode the same CDR3. The chain is built from TRBV4-3 and TRBJ1-1; D perhaps matches TRBD1 (5 bases). The CDR3 is 15 residues long. In germline, CDR1 is LGHNA, CDR2 YSLEER. V lost 0 bases and J 0 bases, leaving 8 bases between the germline ends. The CDR3 protein is CASSQDSGVNTEAFF. The DNA for the CDR3 is TGCGCCAGCAGCCAAGATTCGGGGGTGAACACTGAAGCTTTCTTT.

The CDR3 DNA follows: TGTGCCAGCAGCTTGTATCAGGAGGAGACCCAGTACTTC. It codes for CASSLYQEETQYF. This chain joins TRBV5-6 and TRBJ2-5, with D unclear. V was pared by 1 base and J by 5 bases, with 9 bases between. The CDR3 is 13 amino acids. Germline V gives CDR1 SGHDT, CDR2 YYEEEE.

The rearrangement joins TRBV10-1 to TRBJ2-7; 9 bases align to TRBD1. The CDR3 totals 15 residues. Germline values: CDR1 WNHNN, CDR2 SYGVQD (reference sequence). After removal of 0 bases from V and 3 bases from J, the junction contained 3 bases not matched to a gene. The CDR3 coding sequence is TGCGCCAGCAGTGAGTCGGGACAGGGAAGCTACGAGCAGTACTTC. Amino acid sequence: CASSESGQGSYEQYF.

This chain uses TRBV19 with TRBJ2-3; tentatively, D is TRBD1 (5 bases). The germline V and J ends were trimmed by 4 bases and 1 base, with 9 bases remaining between them. This CDR3 spans 14 amino acids. Germline CDR1 reads LNHDA; CDR2 reads SQIVND (reference sequence). CDR3 coding DNA: TGTGCCAGTAGTAAAGGACAACGCACAGATACGCAGTATTTT. Translating gives CASSKGQRTDTQYF. Filled out from reference TRBV19 and TRBJ2-3, the complete variable domain reads DGGITQSPKYLFRKEGQNVTLSCEQNLNHDAMYWYRQDPGQGLRLIYYSQIVNDFQKGDIAEGYSVSREKKESFPLTVTSAQKNPTAFYLCASSKGQRTDTQYFGPGTRLTVL.

V is TRBV30 and J is TRBJ1-4; D might be TRBD1 (6 bases). Trimming left V 3 bases short and J 5 bases short, with 13 bases between. Germline values: CDR1 GTSNPN, CDR2 SVGIG (reference sequence). The CDR3 length is 14 residues. The CDR3 sequence: CAWSPGGANEKLFF. The DNA for the CDR3 is TGTGCCTGGAGCCCTGGGGGGGCAAATGAAAAACTGTTTTTT.

This chain links TRBV7-2 with TRBJ1-6; possibly TRBD1 for D (6 bases). Germline CDR1 and CDR2: SGHTA and FQGNSA. V was trimmed by 1 base and J by 7 bases, leaving 17 bases between them. The CDR3 is 17 amino acids. The CDR3 protein is CASSLGVSGVRNSPLHF. In DNA form, the CDR3 reads TGTGCCAGCAGCTTAGGGGTGTCAGGGGTCAGGAATTCACCCCTCCACTTT.

Regarding this clone: At one boundary the junction diverges from the germline segment, which might be a read error. This sequence joins TRBV5-1 and TRBJ2-7, with 8 bases matching TRBD2. From germline, CDR1 is SGHRS and CDR2 YFSETQ. CDR3 length: 13 residues. The CDR3 nucleotides read TGCGCCAGCGGGCCCGGAGCGGGGGACCGCTCAGTCTTC. Amino acid sequence: CASGPGAGDRSVF.

The chain combines TRBV19 with TRBJ1-2; D is undetermined. The germline CDR1 and CDR2 sequences are LNHDA and SQIVND (reference sequence). This CDR3 is built from 17 residues. V was shortened by 6 bases and J by 1 base, with 21 bases between the two germline ends. In DNA form, the CDR3 reads TGTGCCAGTAGACAAGGTGGGCCAGGCGATCTTAACTATGGCTACACCTTC. Its translation is CASRQGGPGDLNYGYTF. The entire variable domain, with the rest obtained from reference TRBV19 and TRBJ1-2, is as follows: DGGITQSPKYLFRKEGQNVTLSCEQNLNHDAMYWYRQDPGQGLRLIYYSQIVNDFQKGDIAEGYSVSREKKESFPLTVTSAQKNPTAFYLCASRQGGPGDLNYGYTFGSGTRLTVV.

The V and J genes are TRBV5-6 and TRBJ2-5, with D possibly matching TRBD2 (7 bases). The CDR3 length is 15 residues. The V gene's germline CDR1 is SGHDT and CDR2 YYEEEE. Trimming cost V 0 bases and J 5 bases, with 14 bases left between them. The DNA for the CDR3 is TGTGCCAGCAGCTTGGCTAGGGGGGGGTTGGAGACCCAGTACTTC. Its translation is CASSLARGGLETQYF. The complete variable domain, with remaining parts taken from reference TRBV5-6 and TRBJ2-5, reads DAGVTQSPTHLIKTRGQQVTLRCSPKSGHDTVSWYQQALGQGPQFIFQYYEEEERQRGNFPDRFSGHQFPNYSSELNVNALLLGDSALYLCASSLARGGLETQYFGPGTRLLVL.

V usage is TRBV5-1 and J usage is TRBJ2-1, with 9 bases that match TRBD1. Germline V CDR1 and CDR2: SGHRS, YFSETQ. The ends lost 4 bases at V and 6 bases at J; junction bases unmatched: 8. The CDR3 runs 15 residues. CDR3 nucleotides: TGCGCCAGCAGCAAAACAGGGGGCTCCGGCAATGAGCAGTTCTTC. Protein: CASSKTGGSGNEQFF.

The chain recombines TRBV6-5 with TRBJ1-3, with D unresolved. Trimming removed 0 bases from V and 0 bases from J, with 6 bases in between. Germline-derived CDR1 and CDR2 are MNHEY and SVGAGI. CDR3 size: 15 residues. CDR3 region: CASSYSGPSGNTIYF. CDR3 coding DNA: TGTGCCAGCAGTTACTCGGGCCCCTCTGGAAACACCATATATTTT.

This clone was seen just once. The rearrangement joins TRBV19 to TRBJ2-7; TRBD2 is a possible D gene (6 bases). Trimming cost V 7 bases and J 6 bases, with 19 bases left between them. The CDR3 extends over 14 amino acids. In germline, CDR1 is LNHDA, CDR2 SQIVND (reference sequence). This chain's CDR3 is CASKQDYRTREQYF. The CDR3 DNA follows: TGTGCCAGTAAGCAGGACTACCGGACCCGCGAGCAGTACTTC.

The chain joins TRBV9 to TRBJ2-3; TRBD1 is a possible D gene (6 bases). Trimming pared 1 base from V and 6 bases from J, leaving 12 bases between. The CDR3 contains 14 residues. Germline CDR1 and CDR2: SGDLS and YYNGEE. For the CDR3, the DNA is TGTGCCAGCAGCGTATCCGCAGGGGACGATACGCAGTATTTT. This encodes CASSVSAGDDTQYF. Supplemented by reference TRBV9 and TRBJ2-3, the full variable domain reads DSGVTQTPKHLITATGQRVTLRCSPRSGDLSVYWYQQSLDQGLQFLIQYYNGEERAKGNILERFSAQQFPDLHSELNLSSLELGDSALYFCASSVSAGDDTQYFGPGTRLTVL.